This T cell receptor (beta chain) is drawn from a study of cytomegalovirus exposure and HLA in healthy donors. PCR used 60 Vbeta primers and 13 Jbeta primers. The table came from immunoSEQ multiplex PCR; TCRdb's copy has only in-frame clones and leaves some out. The table records some 170,000 clones, more than 65% of them present only once. CDR1 is LGHNA and CDR2 is YSLEER in the germline V gene. V was pared by 2 bases and J by 10 bases, with 8 bases of the junction left unmatched. CDR3 length: 16 amino acids. The sequenced material came from PBMCs. The V and J genes are TRBV4-3 and TRBJ2-1, with 13 nucleotides matching TRBD2. The receptor was isolated from a man aged 18 to 29 in good health and CMV-seropositive. The CDR3 DNA sequence: TGCGCCAGCAGCCAAAACCCGGGACTAGCGGGATGGGAGCAGTTCTTC. Translation: CASSQNPGLAGWEQFF.